The next 26 T cell receptor beta chains were all read from a single sample in a study of blood T cell repertoires in COVID-19. The table came from immunoSEQ multiplex PCR; TCRdb's copy has only in-frame clones and leaves some out. The profile shows roughly 190,000 clones, more than 60% of them singletons. The sequenced material came from peripheral blood. The receptors shown here come from a woman in her fifties or sixties with acute or convalescent COVID-19.

The chain uses TRBV9 and TRBJ1-6; unclear D gene. The germline V gene has CDR1 SGDLS and CDR2 YYNGEE. V lost 2 bases and J 7 bases, leaving 13 bases between the germline ends. The CDR3 runs to 15 residues. CDR3 nucleotide sequence: TGTGCCAGCAGCGTGCGGGGTGGAGGGAATTCACCCCTCCACTTT. This translates into CASSVRGGGNSPLHF.

V and J are TRBV7-2 and TRBJ2-3, with D possibly matching TRBD2 (5 bases). Germline V gene data show CDR1 as SGHTA and CDR2 as FQGNSA. V lost 5 bases and J lost 0, with 9 bases in between. CDR3 length: 14 residues. The CDR3: CASSPGFSTDTQYF. CDR3 DNA: TGTGCCAGCAGCCCGGGATTTAGCACAGATACGCAGTATTTT.

This clone occurred a few times. The chain employs TRBV9 and TRBJ2-7; 10 nucleotides match TRBD1. There are 14 residues in the CDR3. Germline V gene lookup returns CDR1 SGDLS and CDR2 YYNGEE. V trimming: 3 bases; J trimming: 5 bases; junction bases outside the gene matches: 5. Here the CDR3 reads CASSDPGTGDEQYF. DNA of the CDR3: TGTGCCAGCAGCGACCCCGGGACAGGGGACGAGCAGTACTTC.

The chain has TRBV30 and TRBJ2-2, with 8 positions matching TRBD2. The germline V gene has CDR1 GTSNPN and CDR2 SVGIG (reference sequence). CDR3 length equals 16 residues. The trim removed 8 bases at V and 1 base at J, leaving 12 bases unmatched. This CDR3 reads CARSAGGGLNTGELFF. The CDR3 DNA sequence: TGTGCCCGCAGCGCGGGGGGAGGATTGAACACCGGGGAGCTGTTTTTT.

This chain uses TRBV12-3 or TRBV12-4 with TRBJ1-3, with D hard to call. There are 13 residues in the CDR3. The V end lost 4 bases, the J end lost 4 bases, and 8 bases lay between the germline ends. The CDR3 bases are TGTGCCAGCAGTTATGGGCAAGGAAACACCATATATTTT. The encoded protein is CASSYGQGNTIYF.

The V call is TRBV5-1, the J call TRBJ1-1; a weak D match, TRBD1 (6 bases). Germline-derived CDR1 and CDR2 are SGHRS and YFSETQ. The CDR3 has 15 residues. Trimming stripped 5 bases from V and 1 base from J, with 15 bases between. The CDR3 region has the DNA TGCGCCAGCAGTTACAGGGAATTGGGGAACACTGAAGCTTTCTTT. Translation gives CASSYRELGNTEAFF.

V is TRBV19 and J is TRBJ2-7, with 10 positions matching TRBD2. From germline, CDR1 is LNHDA and CDR2 SQIVND (reference sequence). The CDR3 is 13 amino acids. With 6 bases clipped from V and 5 bases from J, the junction kept 4 bases outside the gene matches. CDR3 residues: CASRGLASHEQYF. As DNA, the CDR3 is TGTGCCAGTAGGGGACTAGCGAGCCACGAGCAGTACTTC.

This chain joins TRBV7-6 and TRBJ2-2; D ambiguous. The CDR3 runs to 16 residues. The germline CDR1 and CDR2 sequences are SGHVS and FNYEAQ. Deletions cut 5 bases from V and 2 bases from J, with 15 bases between. CDR3: CASSIPTSLNTGELFF. The CDR3 bases are TGTGCCAGCAGCATACCGACATCGCTAAACACCGGGGAGCTGTTTTTT.

This rearrangement joins TRBV6-1 to TRBJ2-7; 10 nucleotides match TRBD1. Germline assignment: CDR1 MNHNS and CDR2 SASEGT. With V trimmed by 1 base and J by 2 bases, 11 bases remained unmatched. The CDR3 is made up of 18 amino acids. DNA for the CDR3: TGTGCCAGCAGTGAAGGACAGGGGGCTGTATTTAGGGCCTACGAGCAGTACTTC. Its translation: CASSEGQGAVFRAYEQYF.

The chain has TRBV28 and TRBJ1-2; D not resolved. Looked up from germline, CDR1 is MDHEN and CDR2 is SYDVKM. V shed 6 bases and J shed 6 bases, with 14 bases lying between them. The CDR3 is 13 residues long. The CDR3 region has the DNA TGTGCCAGCAGCTCTGACACGGTAAATGGCTACACCTTC. Translating it yields CASSSDTVNGYTF.

This clone is a singleton in its sample. The rearrangement joins TRBV19 to TRBJ1-5, with 8 bases matching TRBD1. Trimming took 6 bases from V and 5 from J; bases not matched to a gene: 9. The CDR3 totals 15 residues. CDR1 is LNHDA, CDR2 SQIVND, per germline (reference sequence). CDR3 region: CASRPDRGAHQPQHF. The DNA for the CDR3 is TGTGCCAGTAGACCAGACAGGGGTGCGCATCAGCCCCAGCATTTT.

This clone came up once. The gene calls are TRBV24-1 and TRBJ2-3; possible D gene TRBD2, 6 bases. This CDR3 has 12 amino acids. The V end was cut by 5 bases, the J end by 5 bases, with 7 bases between. CDR1 is KGHDR and CDR2 is SFDVKD in the germline V gene. The CDR3, as DNA: TGTGCCACCAGTGCCGGGGGAGATACGCAGTATTTT. This sequence encodes CATSAGGDTQYF.

The J gene is TRBJ2-1, the V gene TRBV27, with 7 bases matching TRBD2. The CDR3 extends over 14 amino acids. The ends lost 4 bases at V and 2 bases at J; junction bases unmatched: 2. Germline CDR1 and CDR2: MNHEY and SMNVEV (reference sequence). The chain's CDR3 is CASSSLAAYNEQFF. Written as DNA, the CDR3 is TGTGCCAGCAGTTCCCTAGCGGCCTACAATGAGCAGTTCTTC.

The V call is TRBV19, the J call TRBJ1-5; 8 nucleotides agree with TRBD1. CDR3 length equals 15 residues. The J segment lost 0 bases and the V segment lost 8 bases, leaving 6 bases of the junction unmatched. Germline-derived CDR1 and CDR2 are LNHDA and SQIVND (reference sequence). DNA for the CDR3: TGTGCCAGTGTCGACAGGGGATATAGCAATCAGCCCCAGCATTTT. This gives the protein CASVDRGYSNQPQHF.

This clone was detected many times. The V call is TRBV24-1, the J call TRBJ2-1, with 7 bases that match TRBD1. Per germline, CDR1 KGHDR and CDR2 SFDVKD. The CDR3 has 17 residues. With 0 bases clipped from V and 7 bases from J, the junction kept 11 bases outside the gene matches. The DNA for the CDR3 is TGTGCCACCAGTGATTTGAAGACAGGGCAAGCAAAAAATGAGCAGTTCTTC. This sequence encodes CATSDLKTGQAKNEQFF.

This chain connects TRBV9 to TRBJ1-4, with 9 bases identical to TRBD1. The germline CDR1 and CDR2 sequences are SGDLS and YYNGEE. Germline trimming cut 2 bases from V and 7 bases from J; bases unmatched to any gene: 9. The length of the CDR3 is 16 residues. The CDR3, as DNA: TGTGCCAGCAGCGTGGGAGGGGACAGGGAAGGTGAAAAACTGTTTTTT. Its translation is CASSVGGDREGEKLFF.

The chain joins TRBV6-5 to TRBJ1-5; D might be TRBD1 (6 bases). CDR1 is MNHEY and CDR2 is SVGAGI in the germline V gene. V was pared by 11 bases and J by 4 bases, with 18 bases between. The CDR3 consists of 14 residues. CDR3 nucleotide sequence: TGTGCCGCAGACCACAGGGCTTTGAATCAGCCCCAGCATTTT. Translated: CAADHRALNQPQHF.

This chain joins TRBV5-1 and TRBJ2-3; TRBD2 aligns across 10 bases. The CDR3 covers 16 residues. Losses at the gene ends were 4 bases for V and 1 base for J; bases not matched to a gene: 6. Germline V lookup: CDR1 SGHRS, CDR2 YFSETQ. CDR3 sequence: CASSPGLAGGTDTQYF. CDR3 in DNA: TGCGCCAGCAGCCCCGGGCTAGCGGGGGGCACAGATACGCAGTATTTT.

J is TRBJ1-2 and V is TRBV3-1 (or the pseudogene TRBV3-2); a weak D match, TRBD1 (6 bases). V lost 0 bases and J lost 2, with 13 bases in between. CDR1 LGHDT and CDR2 YNNKEL come from the germline V gene (reference sequence). The CDR3 runs 16 residues. The CDR3 region is CASSQEGRGLNYGYTF. CDR3 DNA sequence: TGTGCCAGCAGCCAAGAAGGCAGGGGCTTGAACTATGGCTACACCTTC.

This chain joins TRBV5-1 and TRBJ2-1; TRBD2 agrees at 9 bases. The junction had 5 bases not matched to a gene; V was cut back by 4 bases and J by 0 bases. This CDR3 region has 16 residues. Germline V CDR1 and CDR2: SGHRS, YFSETQ. CDR3 residues: CASSPRGGSSYNEQFF. For the CDR3, the DNA is TGCGCCAGCAGCCCGCGGGGGGGAAGCTCCTACAATGAGCAGTTCTTC.

This chain joins TRBV28 and TRBJ1-4, with 7 bases identical to TRBD1. Trimming at V came to 6 bases and at J to 2 bases, leaving 9 bases not matched to a gene. CDR1 MDHEN and CDR2 SYDVKM come from the germline V gene. The CDR3 is 16 residues long. The CDR3 nucleotides are TGTGCCAGCAGGGGTTTGGTGGGACAGACTAATGAAAAACTGTTTTTT. It codes for CASRGLVGQTNEKLFF.

J is TRBJ1-2 and V is TRBV6-6; D might be TRBD1 (6 bases). This CDR3 has 13 amino acids. V lost 7 bases, J lost 4 bases, and 13 bases lay in between. Germline V gene data show CDR1 as MNHNY and CDR2 as SVGAGI (reference sequence). As DNA, the CDR3 is TGTGCCAGCACCCGACAGGACTCCTATGGCTACACCTTC. Translated, it gives CASTRQDSYGYTF.

The V gene is TRBV6-6, the J gene TRBJ2-4; 7 positions match TRBD1. V lost 6 bases to trimming and J lost 7 bases; unmatched junction nucleotides: 12. The CDR3 extends over 15 amino acids. In germline, CDR1 is MNHNY, CDR2 SVGAGI (reference sequence). CDR3 DNA sequence: TGTGCCAGCAGAAGCACAGGGGACCGGCGGAACATTCAGTACTTC. Protein sequence: CASRSTGDRRNIQYF.

A single count supports this clone. The chain recombines TRBV18 with TRBJ1-4; the match to TRBD1 covers 7 bases. V gave up 4 bases and J gave up 0 bases; unmatched junction bases: 5. CDR1 and CDR2 (germline): KGHSH, LQKENI. The CDR3 totals 16 residues. For the CDR3, the DNA is TGTGCCAGCTCACAAAGACAGGGTACAACTAATGAAAAACTGTTTTTT. The encoded protein is CASSQRQGTTNEKLFF. The entire variable domain, with the rest obtained from reference TRBV18 and TRBJ1-4, is as follows: NAGVMQNPRHLVRRRGQEARLRCSPMKGHSHVYWYRQLPEEGLKFMVYLQKENIIDESGMPKERFSAEFPKEGPSILRIQQVVRGDSAAYFCASSQRQGTTNEKLFFGSGTQLSVL.

The chain couples TRBV9 to TRBJ1-3; 7 nucleotides line up with TRBD1. V gave up 3 bases and J gave up 0 bases; unmatched junction bases: 9. Germline CDR1 SGDLS, CDR2 YYNGEE. The CDR3 loop spans 17 amino acids. CDR3 sequence reads: CASSATGAPISGNTIYF. The CDR3 DNA sequence: TGTGCCAGCAGCGCCACAGGGGCCCCTATCTCTGGAAACACCATATATTTT.

The chain couples TRBV7-8 to TRBJ2-7, with 12 bases lining up with TRBD2. This CDR3 is built from 16 residues. From germline, CDR1 is SGHVS and CDR2 FQNEAQ. J lost 7 bases, V lost 5 bases, and 12 bases had no gene match. As DNA, the CDR3 is TGTGCCAGCAGCCCTTGGACTAGCGGGACCCCCGGGGAGCAGTACTTC. Translating gives CASSPWTSGTPGEQYF.